A selection of T cell receptor beta chains follows, all from one sample in a study of CD8 T cells in Susac syndrome. TCRdb ran MiXCR on the immunoSEQ multiplex PCR reads and lists one entry per CDR3 protein. The profile covers 130,000 to 150,000 distinct CDR3 sequences, with around 94% appearing a single time and approximately 0.25% taken by the ten largest. The sequenced sample consisted of CD8+ T cells from PBMCs. The receptor set was obtained from a human donor in good health. CDR3s include the opening cysteine and the closing phenylalanine or tryptophan. The D gene is left open where the match is weak. Size is stated for part of the rows, as once, few or many counts, or as a class when the clone is expanded.

-	TRBV29-1	TRBD1	TRBJ2-3	TGCAGCGTCGAAGAGGACAGGGACACAGATACGCAGTATTTT	CSVEEDRDTDTQYF
-	TRBV13	-	TRBJ1-2	TGTGCCAGCAGCACCCGGGACAAATGGGGCTATGGCTACACCTTC	CASSTRDKWGYGYTF
-	TRBV5-1	TRBD1	TRBJ1-2	TGCGCCAGCGAACCACAGGGGGCGCAAGGCTACACCTTC	CASEPQGAQGYTF
-	TRBV4-3	-	TRBJ2-5	TGCGCCAGCAGCCATCGAAACCGGGAGACCCAGTACTTC	CASSHRNRETQYF
-	TRBV29-1	-	TRBJ2-1	TGCAGCGTTGAAGAATGGAGTGAGCAGTTCTTC	CSVEEWSEQFF
-	TRBV14	TRBD2	TRBJ2-7	TGTGCCAGCAGCCCCTGGACTAGCGCCTACGAGCAGTACTTC	CASSPWTSAYEQYF
-	TRBV20-1	TRBD1	TRBJ1-3	TGCAGTGCTAGCGACAGGGCGGACACCATATATTTT	CSASDRADTIYF
-	TRBV6-6	-	TRBJ2-3	TGTGCCAGCAACTACGGCACAGATACGCAGTATTTT	CASNYGTDTQYF
-	TRBV30	-	TRBJ2-1	TGTGCCTGGAGTACCTTCGGAGGGAATGAGCAGTTCTTC	CAWSTFGGNEQFF
-	TRBV12-5	TRBD2	TRBJ2-5	TGTGCTAGTGGTTTGGTACTAGCGGGCGTAGAGACCCAGTACTTC	CASGLVLAGVETQYF
once	TRBV23-1	TRBD1	TRBJ2-5	TGCGCCAGTAGCACAGGGGAAAAGACCCAGTACTTC	CASSTGEKTQYF
-	TRBV6-5	-	TRBJ2-1	TGTGCCAGCAGCACAGGGACGGGGAACAATGAGCAGTTCTTC	CASSTGTGNNEQFF
-	TRBV4-2	-	TRBJ2-1	TGTGCCAGCAGCCAGTACCTGGAACTCAACAATGAGCAGTTCTTC	CASSQYLELNNEQFF
once	TRBV6-2/TRBV6-3	TRBD2	TRBJ2-3	TGTGCCAGCAGTTACGCGACTAGCATGGATACGCAGTATTTT	CASSYATSMDTQYF
-	TRBV3-1	-	TRBJ2-5	TGTGCCAGCAGCCCTTACACAGGGAGTGGAGAGACCCAGTACTTC	CASSPYTGSGETQYF
-	TRBV5-1	-	TRBJ1-5	TGCGCCAGCAGCTTCGAAGGGACCAAAGAAAGTCAGCCCCAGCATTTT	CASSFEGTKESQPQHF
-	TRBV30	-	TRBJ2-7	TGTGCCTGGAGTTACCACTCAAGCTCCTACGAGCAGTACTTC	CAWSYHSSSYEQYF
-	TRBV7-8	-	TRBJ2-1	TGTGCCAGCAGCTTAGTGGACAATGAGCAGTTCTTC	CASSLVDNEQFF
-	TRBV4-3	TRBD2	TRBJ2-7	TGCGCCAGCAGCCAAGGCGTAGCGGGAGTCTACGAGCAGTACTTC	CASSQGVAGVYEQYF
-	TRBV7-9	TRBD2	TRBJ2-7	TGTGCCAGCAGCTCGGCGGGAGGGCCTAAATACGAGCAGTACTTC	CASSSAGGPKYEQYF
-	TRBV5-4	TRBD2	TRBJ2-7	TGTGCCAGCAGCTTGGTGGGACTAGCGGGCCACGAGCAGTACTTC	CASSLVGLAGHEQYF
-	TRBV29-1	-	TRBJ1-1	TGCAGCGTTGAAGACGGGATTACCCGGCGCGTAGCTTTCTTT	CSVEDGITRRVAFF
once	TRBV7-9	-	TRBJ1-5	TGTGCCAGCAGCTCATTAGGGGACAATCAGCCCCAGCATTTT	CASSSLGDNQPQHF